These 14 T cell receptor beta chains originate from one sample sequenced in a study of blood T cell repertoires in COVID-19. Repertoires were generated with immunoSEQ multiplex PCR, while TCRdb's copy carries only in-frame clones and drops some. This sample yields approximately 70,000 clones, of which around 93% are seen a single time; 4.8% belongs to the top ten. Sequenced sample: peripheral blood. All receptors derive from a woman aged 55 to 70 with active COVID-19.

The rearrangement links TRBV9 to TRBJ2-7; tentative D call: TRBD1 (6 bases). The CDR3 has 14 residues. Trimming cost V 2 bases and J 2 bases, with 11 bases left between them. CDR1 is SGDLS and CDR2 is YYNGEE in the germline V gene. The CDR3 sequence: CASSVRPGAYEQYF. The CDR3 DNA is TGTGCCAGCAGCGTGAGACCAGGGGCCTACGAGCAGTACTTC.

The chain carries TRBV28 and TRBJ1-1, with 11 bases that match TRBD1. The CDR3 contains 12 residues. The germline gives CDR1 MDHEN, CDR2 SYDVKM. J gave up 11 bases and V 10 bases, and 9 bases lay outside the gene matches. The CDR3 DNA reads TGTGCCATTACGACCGGGACAGGGGGTGCTTTCTTT. Protein: CAITTGTGGAFF.

This chain joins TRBV7-2 and TRBJ2-7; 8 bases agree with TRBD1. This CDR3 has 15 amino acids. The V and J ends lost 1 base and 3 bases, in that order; junction bases with no gene match: 5. Per the germline V gene, CDR1 is SGHTA and CDR2 is FQGNSA. CDR3 loop: CASSLGGDRYYEQYF. The CDR3 nucleotides are TGTGCCAGCAGCTTAGGGGGGGACAGGTACTACGAGCAGTACTTC.

V gene TRBV4-2 combines with J gene TRBJ1-1; 7 positions agree with TRBD1. Germline V lookup: CDR1 LGHNA, CDR2 YNFKEQ. V shed 3 bases and J 4 bases; nucleotides not matched to a gene: 8. This CDR3 contains 15 residues. CDR3 loop: CASSHSTGEVTEAFF. In nucleotides, the CDR3 is TGTGCCAGCAGCCACTCAACAGGGGAGGTCACTGAAGCTTTCTTT.

The chain carries TRBV5-6 and TRBJ1-4, with a tentative D call TRBD1 (6 bases). The CDR3 is 17 amino acids. V was cut by 1 base and J by 8 bases, with 21 bases left in between. Germline V CDR1 and CDR2: SGHDT, YYEEEE. The CDR3 spells CASSLSSKTGWEEKLFF. CDR3 DNA sequence: TGTGCCAGCAGCTTGTCCTCGAAGACAGGTTGGGAGGAAAAACTGTTTTTT.

V is TRBV9 and J is TRBJ2-3, with TRBD2 matching 9 bases. CDR3 length equals 15 residues. Germline V lookup: CDR1 SGDLS, CDR2 YYNGEE. J was trimmed by 2 bases and V by 2 bases; bases with no gene match: 3. The DNA for the CDR3 is TGTGCCAGCAGCGTTAGCGGGAGATTCACAGATACGCAGTATTTT. This codes for CASSVSGRFTDTQYF.

This clone was seen only once. The chain is built from TRBV6-5 and TRBJ1-5; D not resolved. CDR3 length: 15 amino acids. CDR1 is MNHEY, CDR2 SVGAGI, per germline. The V end was cut by 6 bases, the J end by 1 base, with 13 bases between. DNA for the CDR3: TGTGCCAGCAGGGGCGCGCCAAGCAGCAATCAGCCCCAGCATTTT. This gives the protein CASRGAPSSNQPQHF.

The chain links TRBV3-1 (or the pseudogene TRBV3-2) to TRBJ2-7; 9 positions match TRBD2. After removal of 6 bases from V and 2 bases from J, the junction contained 8 bases not matched to a gene. The CDR3 length is 15 residues. Germline lookup yields CDR1 LGHDT and CDR2 YNNKEL (reference sequence). CDR3 sequence reads: CASSLLAGGTYEQYF. CDR3 bases: TGTGCCAGCAGTCTACTAGCGGGTGGAACCTACGAGCAGTACTTC.

The rearrangement joins TRBV18 to TRBJ1-5, with a weak D call TRBD1 (6 bases). This CDR3 is 16 amino acids long. The V gene's germline CDR1 is KGHSH and CDR2 LQKENI. The germline V and J ends were trimmed by 4 bases and 0 bases, with 13 bases remaining between them. The DNA of the CDR3 is TGTGCCAGCTCACGAGACAGGCACAATAGCAATCAGCCCCAGCATTTT. Translation: CASSRDRHNSNQPQHF. Full variable domain (rest looked up from reference TRBV18 and TRBJ1-5): NAGVMQNPRHLVRRRGQEARLRCSPMKGHSHVYWYRQLPEEGLKFMVYLQKENIIDESGMPKERFSAEFPKEGPSILRIQQVVRGDSAAYFCASSRDRHNSNQPQHFGDGTRLSIL.

The CDR3 nucleotides are TGTGCCAGCAGTTGGGGGGATCTGTACGAGCAGTACTTC. The encoded protein is CASSWGDLYEQYF. The chain joins TRBV25-1 to TRBJ2-7; D may be TRBD2 (6 bases). The V gene lost 5 bases and the J gene lost 4 bases, with 12 bases spanning the gap. This CDR3 comprises 13 residues. CDR1 and CDR2 (germline): MGHDK, SYGVNS.

The chain has TRBV2 and TRBJ1-6; D possibly corresponds to TRBD1 (6 bases). CDR3 length: 14 amino acids. Trimming took off 6 bases at V and 5 bases at J, with 11 bases between the two ends. Per the germline V gene, CDR1 is SNHLY and CDR2 is FYNNEI. The CDR3 region has the DNA TGTGCCAGCAGAGACAGGAGAAATAATTCACCCCTCCACTTT. This sequence encodes CASRDRRNNSPLHF.

The chain is built from TRBV30 and TRBJ2-3, with 7 bases lining up with TRBD2. V lost 7 bases to trimming and J lost 2 bases; unmatched junction nucleotides: 18. The CDR3 is made up of 17 amino acids. Germline V CDR1 and CDR2: GTSNPN, SVGIG (reference sequence). The CDR3 region is CASSNAASGSVTDTQYF. CDR3 sequence (DNA): TGTGCCTCTTCAAACGCGGCTAGCGGATCAGTCACAGATACGCAGTATTTT.

The CDR3 DNA sequence: TGCGCCAGCAGCTTCGGACTAGCGGGAAGATGGCAGTTCTTC. It specifies CASSFGLAGRWQFF. This sequence joins TRBV5-1 and TRBJ2-1; TRBD2 matches at 12 bases. Germline CDR1 reads SGHRS; CDR2 reads YFSETQ. CDR3 length: 14 residues. V gave up 2 bases and J gave up 12 bases; unmatched junction bases: 6.

The chain combines TRBV30 with TRBJ2-1; no definite D call. This CDR3 is 14 amino acids long. Germline CDR1 reads GTSNPN; CDR2 reads SVGIG (reference sequence). Trimming took off 1 base at V and 8 bases at J, with 15 bases between the two ends. The CDR3 DNA is TGTGCCTGGAGTGCCACCTTGAGGCTAGATGAGCAGTTCTTC. This codes for CAWSATLRLDEQFF.